The 10 T cell receptor beta chains below come from one sample, sequenced in a study of T cells in Graves' hyperthyroidism and ophthalmopathy. Researchers amplified the TCR beta CDR3 regions from RNA transcripts. Primed by the HTBI set, a first-round RT-PCR was run on the TCR CDR3. TCRdb analysed the multiplex PCR reads with MiXCR anew, one entry per CDR3 protein. The sample shows a few hundred thousand distinct CDR3 sequences, roughly 15% of them seen only once. The material sequenced was blood. The source is a woman aged 40-49 years with Graves' ophthalmopathy.

The rearrangement links TRBV10-3 to TRBJ1-6, with 11 bases lining up with TRBD1. This CDR3 spans 13 amino acids. Germline CDR1 ENHRY, CDR2 SYGVKD. V lost 9 bases to trimming and J lost 8 bases; unmatched junction nucleotides: 3. CDR3 DNA: TGTGCCATGCAGGGACAGGGGGATTCACCCCTCCACTTT. It encodes CAMQGQGDSPLHF.

V gene TRBV6-1 combines with J gene TRBJ2-1; D ambiguous. This CDR3 has 14 amino acids. V was clipped by 7 bases and J by 4 bases, with 14 bases between them. CDR1 and CDR2 (germline): MNHNS, SASEGT. CDR3 DNA: TGTGCCAGCACCCTAAGCCAGGATTACAATGAGCAGTTCTTC. Its translation: CASTLSQDYNEQFF.

Ten or more counts support this clonotype. This chain connects TRBV12-3 or TRBV12-4 to TRBJ2-1, with a weak D call TRBD2 (5 bases). This CDR3 region has 15 residues. Trimming took 5 bases from V and 4 from J, leaving 15 bases between them. CDR3 bases: TGTGCCAGCAGTGAGGGTTCTCCCGGATACAATGAGCAGTTCTTC. Its translation is CASSEGSPGYNEQFF.

This clonotype was detected only once. The chain uses TRBV9 and TRBJ2-5; unclear D gene. Between the trimmed V and J ends, which lost 0 bases and 4 bases, there was a span of 13 bases. The CDR3 length is 15 residues. From germline, CDR1 is SGDLS and CDR2 YYNGEE. CDR3 region: CASSVGTLVSETQYF. The CDR3 DNA sequence: TGTGCCAGCAGCGTAGGAACCTTAGTGTCAGAGACCCAGTACTTC. Complete variable domain (other parts from reference TRBV9 and TRBJ2-5): DSGVTQTPKHLITATGQRVTLRCSPRSGDLSVYWYQQSLDQGLQFLIQYYNGEERAKGNILERFSAQQFPDLHSELNLSSLELGDSALYFCASSVGTLVSETQYFGPGTRLLVL.

This clonotype showed up many times. The CDR3 reads CASSVGPNFRYGYTF. CDR3 DNA: TGCGCCAGCAGCGTGGGGCCTAACTTTAGATATGGCTACACCTTC. V gene TRBV5-1 combines with J gene TRBJ1-2, with D possibly being TRBD1 (5 bases). CDR1 is SGHRS, CDR2 YFSETQ, per germline. This CDR3 has 15 residues. The germline V and J ends were trimmed by 4 bases and 5 bases, with 18 bases remaining between them.

Many counts were recorded for this clonotype. J is TRBJ1-4 and V is TRBV18, with D unresolved. Germline CDR1 is KGHSH and CDR2 is LQKENI. V was cut by 3 bases and J by 8 bases, with 13 bases left in between. This CDR3 is built from 14 residues. CDR3 bases: TGTGCCAGCTCACCCATAAACATGGGAGAAAAACTGTTTTTT. It codes for CASSPINMGEKLFF.

The chain carries TRBV6-1 and TRBJ1-6, with a possible D match to TRBD1 (5 bases). Trimming removed 5 bases at V and 12 bases at J, with 32 bases between. CDR3 length: 19 amino acids. Germline lookup yields CDR1 MNHNS and CDR2 SASEGT. CDR3 coding DNA: TGTGCCAGCAGTAATCAAGCCGGGACCCCTCCGAACGGGCCCCAACCCCTCCACTTT. Its protein product is CASSNQAGTPPNGPQPLHF.

The rearrangement links TRBV27 to TRBJ2-7; 13 nucleotides match TRBD2. The V segment lost 6 bases and the J segment 2 bases; nucleotides outside the gene matches: 4. The CDR3 has 15 residues. Germline V gene sequence: CDR1 MNHEY, CDR2 SMNVEV (reference sequence). DNA for the CDR3: TGTGCCAGCAGAATGACTAGCGGGAGGCCCTACGAGCAGTACTTC. Translating gives CASRMTSGRPYEQYF.

This clonotype was counted many times. The chain has TRBV7-9 and TRBJ1-5, with a tentative D call TRBD1 (5 bases). Trimming left V 2 bases short and J 6 bases short, with 8 bases between. The CDR3 extends over 13 amino acids. CDR1 SEHNR and CDR2 FQNEAQ come from the germline V gene (reference sequence). CDR3 residues: CASSLIGGQPQHF. For the CDR3, the DNA is TGTGCCAGCAGCTTAATCGGGGGTCAGCCCCAGCATTTT.

This clonotype was seen many times. The chain has TRBV2 and TRBJ2-2, with D possibly matching TRBD1 (6 bases). From germline, CDR1 is SNHLY and CDR2 FYNNEI. The CDR3 has 15 amino acids. Trimming removed 6 bases at V and 7 bases at J, with 18 bases between. In DNA form, the CDR3 reads TGTGCCAGCAGGGGGGCGCTAGCTGTGGGCGGGGAGCTGTTTTTT. As protein: CASRGALAVGGELFF.